These T cell receptor beta chains were read from a single sample in a study of Graves' ophthalmopathy and Graves' hyperthyroidism. From the multiplex PCR reads, TCRdb called clonotypes with MiXCR, one entry per CDR3 protein. Of fewer than 650,000 distinct CDR3 sequences in the sample, 22% are singletons; the top ten hold around 7%. Material for sequencing was peripheral blood. The receptors were gathered from a woman aged 18-29 years with stable Graves' hyperthyroidism. Some clones in this sample may be carry-over from other donors' samples. CDR3s include the opening cysteine and the closing phenylalanine or tryptophan. A D gene is named only where the DNA matches it firmly. The size entry is marked missing in some rows and otherwise reads once, few, many or a size class.

d_call j_call v_call clone_size cdr3_aa cdr3_nt
. TRBJ1-2 TRBV28 . CASSSGRGRDYGYTF TGTGCCAGCAGTTCAGGGCGGGGAAGGGACTATGGCTACACCTTC
TRBD2 TRBJ2-7 TRBV20-1 many CSARATSGTSYEQYF TGCAGTGCTAGAGCAACTAGCGGCACCTCCTACGAGCAGTACTTC
TRBD2 TRBJ2-5 TRBV12-3/TRBV12-4 many CASNSLAGGPETQYF TGTGCCAGCAACAGCCTAGCGGGGGGGCCGGAGACCCAGTACTTC
TRBD2 TRBJ2-7 TRBV20-1 . CSAGGLADSYEQYF TGCAGTGCTGGGGGTCTAGCGGATTCCTACGAGCAGTACTTC
TRBD1 TRBJ2-7 TRBV7-2 many CASSPDRDYEQYF TGTGCCAGCAGCCCAGACAGGGATTACGAGCAGTACTTC
TRBD1 TRBJ1-2 TRBV27 many CASSTQFGTGPSLYGYTF TGTGCCAGCAGTACCCAATTTGGGACAGGGCCTTCGCTCTATGGCTACACCTTC
. TRBJ2-7 TRBV12-3/TRBV12-4 few CASSLQGLYEQYF TGTGCCAGCAGTTTGCAGGGGTTATACGAGCAGTACTTC
. TRBJ2-7 TRBV2 many CASSINEGDEQYF TGTGCCAGCAGCATCAACGAGGGAGACGAGCAGTACTTC
. TRBJ1-3 TRBV11-1 . CASSLGSGKAGNTIYF TGTGCCAGCAGCCTGGGCTCAGGAAAGGCCGGAAACACCATATATTTT
TRBD1 TRBJ1-6 TRBV6-2/TRBV6-3 . CASIFEPGQNSPLHF TGTGCCAGCATCTTCGAACCGGGACAGAATTCACCCCTCCACTTT
. TRBJ2-5 TRBV6-5 . CASSSLGRGPRGEETQYF TGTGCCAGCAGTTCCCTAGGCCGGGGCCCTAGGGGGGAGGAGACCCAGTACTTC
. TRBJ1-2 TRBV30 many CAWSTGHGYTF TGTGCCTGGAGTACGGGGCATGGCTACACCTTC
. TRBJ1-1 TRBV27 many CASSPLGGFGTEAFF TGTGCCAGCAGTCCACTTGGAGGGTTCGGCACTGAAGCTTTCTTT
. TRBJ2-2 TRBV25-1 few CASSELLGNTGELFF TGTGCCAGCAGTGAATTGCTGGGTAACACCGGGGAGCTGTTTTTT
. TRBJ2-4 TRBV7-8 . CASSQRREWGNIQYF TGTGCCAGCAGTCAAAGGCGGGAATGGGGAAACATTCAGTACTTC